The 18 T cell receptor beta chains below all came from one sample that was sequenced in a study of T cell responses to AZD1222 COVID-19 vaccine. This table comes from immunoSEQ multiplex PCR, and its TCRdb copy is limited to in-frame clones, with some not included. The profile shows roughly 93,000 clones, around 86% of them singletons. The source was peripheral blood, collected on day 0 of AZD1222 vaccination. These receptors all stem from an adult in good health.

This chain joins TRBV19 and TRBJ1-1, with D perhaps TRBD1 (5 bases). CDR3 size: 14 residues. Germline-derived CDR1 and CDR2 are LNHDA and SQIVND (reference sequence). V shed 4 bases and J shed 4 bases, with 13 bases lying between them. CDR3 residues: CASSTAGLSTEAFF. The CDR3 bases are TGTGCCAGTAGTACCGCAGGGTTGAGCACTGAAGCTTTCTTT.

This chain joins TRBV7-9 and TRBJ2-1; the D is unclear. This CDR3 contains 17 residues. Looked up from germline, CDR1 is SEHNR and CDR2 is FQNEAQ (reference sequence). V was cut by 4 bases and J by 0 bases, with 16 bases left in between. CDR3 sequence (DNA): TGTGCCAGCAGCTCCCTCTTCAGTTTACGCTCCTACAATGAGCAGTTCTTC. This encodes CASSSLFSLRSYNEQFF.

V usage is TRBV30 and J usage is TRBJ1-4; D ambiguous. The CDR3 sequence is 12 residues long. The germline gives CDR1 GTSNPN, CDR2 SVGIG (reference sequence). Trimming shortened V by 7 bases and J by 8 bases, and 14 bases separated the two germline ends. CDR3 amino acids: CASPGSGEKLFF. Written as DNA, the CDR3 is TGTGCCTCCCCCGGGTCGGGGGAAAAACTGTTTTTT. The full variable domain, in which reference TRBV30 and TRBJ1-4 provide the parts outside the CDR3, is SQTIHQWPATLVQPVGSPLSLECTVEGTSNPNLYWYRQAAGRGLQLLFYSVGIGQISSEVPQNLSASRPQDRQFILSSKKLLLSDSGFYLCASPGSGEKLFFGSGTQLSVL.

In nucleotides, the CDR3 is TGTGCCAGCAGACCGCCCGGGACAGCGGAATCACCCCTCCACTTT. As protein: CASRPPGTAESPLHF. This chain connects TRBV5-4 to TRBJ1-6; 7 nucleotides agree with TRBD1. The CDR3 sequence is 15 residues long. With 5 bases clipped from V and 10 bases from J, the junction kept 12 bases outside the gene matches. Germline V lookup: CDR1 SGHNT, CDR2 YYREEE (reference sequence).

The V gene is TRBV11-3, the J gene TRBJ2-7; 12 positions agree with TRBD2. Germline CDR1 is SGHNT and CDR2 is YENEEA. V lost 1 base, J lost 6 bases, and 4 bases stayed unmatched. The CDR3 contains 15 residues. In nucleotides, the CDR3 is TGTGCCAGCAGCTTAGGGGGACTAGCGGGCCCCGAGCAGTACTTC. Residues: CASSLGGLAGPEQYF.

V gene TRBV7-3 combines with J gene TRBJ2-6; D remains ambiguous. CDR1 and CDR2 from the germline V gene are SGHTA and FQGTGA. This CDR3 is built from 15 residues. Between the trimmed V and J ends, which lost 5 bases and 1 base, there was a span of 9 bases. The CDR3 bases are TGTGCCAGCAGCCCACGATTTTCTGGGGCCAACGTCCTGACTTTC. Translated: CASSPRFSGANVLTF.

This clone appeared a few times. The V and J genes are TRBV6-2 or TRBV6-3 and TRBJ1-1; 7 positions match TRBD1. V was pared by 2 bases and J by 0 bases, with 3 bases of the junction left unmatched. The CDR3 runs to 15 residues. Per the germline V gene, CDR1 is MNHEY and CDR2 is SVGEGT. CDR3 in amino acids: CASSYRGPMNTEAFF. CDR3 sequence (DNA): TGTGCCAGCAGTTACAGGGGGCCTATGAACACTGAAGCTTTCTTT.

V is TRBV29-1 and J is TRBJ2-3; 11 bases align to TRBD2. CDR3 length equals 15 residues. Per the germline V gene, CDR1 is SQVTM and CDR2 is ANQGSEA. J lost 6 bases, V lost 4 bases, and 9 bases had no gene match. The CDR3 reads CSVVVLAGGGDTQYF. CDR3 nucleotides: TGCAGCGTTGTAGTCCTAGCGGGGGGCGGCGATACGCAGTATTTT.

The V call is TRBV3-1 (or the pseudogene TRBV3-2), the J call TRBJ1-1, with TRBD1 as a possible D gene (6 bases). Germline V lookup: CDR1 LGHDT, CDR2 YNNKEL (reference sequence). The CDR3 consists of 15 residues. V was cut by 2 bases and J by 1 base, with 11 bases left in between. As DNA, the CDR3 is TGTGCCAGCAGCCAACGACCGGGACAGAACACTGAAGCTTTCTTT. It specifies CASSQRPGQNTEAFF.

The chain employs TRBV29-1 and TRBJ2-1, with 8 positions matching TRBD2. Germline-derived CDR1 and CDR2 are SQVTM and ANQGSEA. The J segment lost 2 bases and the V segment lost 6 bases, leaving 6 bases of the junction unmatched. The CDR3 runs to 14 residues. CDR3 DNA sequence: TGCAGCGTCGCTATGACTAGCGCCTACAATGAGCAGTTCTTC. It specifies CSVAMTSAYNEQFF.

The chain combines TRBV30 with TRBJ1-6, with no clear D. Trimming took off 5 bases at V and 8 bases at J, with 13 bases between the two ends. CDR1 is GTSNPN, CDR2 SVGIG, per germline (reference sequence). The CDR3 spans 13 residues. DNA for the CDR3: TGTGCCTGGCGGCCGACGGGCGATTCACCCCTCCACTTT. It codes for CAWRPTGDSPLHF.

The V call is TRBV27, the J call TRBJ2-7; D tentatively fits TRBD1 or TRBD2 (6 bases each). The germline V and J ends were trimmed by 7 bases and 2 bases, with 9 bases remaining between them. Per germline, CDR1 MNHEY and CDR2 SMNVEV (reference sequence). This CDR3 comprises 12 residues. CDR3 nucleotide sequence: TGTGCCAGCAAGGGGGGCCCCTACGAGCAGTACTTC. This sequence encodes CASKGGPYEQYF.

CDR3: CASSYPRGEQYF. DNA of the CDR3: TGTGCCAGCAGTTACCCCAGGGGAGAGCAGTACTTC. V gene TRBV6-5 combines with J gene TRBJ2-7, with a weak D call TRBD1 (6 bases). In germline, CDR1 is MNHEY, CDR2 SVGAGI. This CDR3 has 12 amino acids. V was clipped by 2 bases and J by 7 bases, with 9 bases between them.

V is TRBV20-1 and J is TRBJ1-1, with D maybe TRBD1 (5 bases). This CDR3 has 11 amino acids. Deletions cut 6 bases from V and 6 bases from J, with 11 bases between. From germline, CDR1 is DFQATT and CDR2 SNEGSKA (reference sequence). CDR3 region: CSAAGRSEAFF. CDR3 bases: TGCAGTGCAGCAGGGAGATCTGAAGCTTTCTTT.

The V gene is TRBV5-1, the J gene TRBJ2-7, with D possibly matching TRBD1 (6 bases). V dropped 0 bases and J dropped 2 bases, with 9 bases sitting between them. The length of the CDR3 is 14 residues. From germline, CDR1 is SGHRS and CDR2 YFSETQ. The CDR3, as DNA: TGCGCCAGCAGCTTGGGAGGACAGACCTACGAGCAGTACTTC. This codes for CASSLGGQTYEQYF.

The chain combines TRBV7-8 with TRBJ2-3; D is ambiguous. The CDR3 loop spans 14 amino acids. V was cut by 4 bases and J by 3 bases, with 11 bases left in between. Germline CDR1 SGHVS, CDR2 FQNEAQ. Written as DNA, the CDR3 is TGTGCCAGCAGCTACGCTACTGGGACAGATACGCAGTATTTT. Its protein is CASSYATGTDTQYF.

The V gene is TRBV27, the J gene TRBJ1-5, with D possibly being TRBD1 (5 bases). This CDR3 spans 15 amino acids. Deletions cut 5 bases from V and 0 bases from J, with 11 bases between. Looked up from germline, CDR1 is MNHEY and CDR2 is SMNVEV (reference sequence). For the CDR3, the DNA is TGTGCCAGCAGTCCCAGCGGGGGTAGCAATCAGCCCCAGCATTTT. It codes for CASSPSGGSNQPQHF.

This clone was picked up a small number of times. The CDR3 here is CASSLGLVGTGELFF. CDR3 nucleotide sequence: TGTGCCAGCAGCCTAGGACTAGTGGGCACCGGGGAGCTGTTTTTT. V and J are TRBV5-6 and TRBJ2-2; 7 bases align to TRBD2. The V segment lost 4 bases and the J segment 4 bases; nucleotides outside the gene matches: 7. The CDR3 consists of 15 residues. CDR1 SGHDT and CDR2 YYEEEE come from the germline V gene.